These 19 T cell receptor beta chains share one sample of origin, sequenced in a study of vaccination effects on CD4 cells after COVID-19. Their target antigens are unknown. The data were produced by immunoSEQ multiplex PCR, yet TCRdb's version contains in-frame clones alone and is incomplete. The data contain about 73,000 clones, roughly 79% of them singletons. Sequencing was preceded by expansion of antigen-specific CD4+ T cells with viral peptide pools in the ViraFEST assay. Investigators separated out CD4+ T cells once around 10 days of culture had passed. Vaccinees lacked prior SARS-CoV-2 infection and tested negative for nucleocapsid antibodies. The source was CD4+ T cells from PBMCs cultured with HCoV-NL63 spike peptides, collected before COVID-19 vaccination. The receptors originated from a human donor who received a COVID-19 vaccine.

The gene calls are TRBV24-1 and TRBJ1-5; 7 bases are a match to TRBD1. CDR3 length: 14 amino acids. J lost 1 base, V lost 10 bases, and 6 bases had no gene match. Per the germline V gene, CDR1 is KGHDR and CDR2 is SFDVKD. CDR3 residues: CATQGEGSNQPQHF. Written as DNA, the CDR3 is TGTGCCACTCAGGGGGAGGGAAGCAATCAGCCCCAGCATTTT.

The V gene is TRBV5-1, the J gene TRBJ1-3, with a weak D call TRBD1 (5 bases). V gave up 1 base and J gave up 0 bases, with 20 bases separating them. Germline V gene data show CDR1 as SGHRS and CDR2 as YFSETQ. This CDR3 has 19 amino acids. The CDR3 coding sequence is TGCGCCAGCAGCTTGTACTCTCCAGGGCCCCTATCCTCTGGAAACACCATATATTTT. Its translation is CASSLYSPGPLSSGNTIYF.

The chain couples TRBV4-1 to TRBJ2-3, with 10 bases that match TRBD2. CDR3 length equals 17 residues. CDR1 and CDR2 (germline): MGHRA, YSYEKL. V was pared by 2 bases and J by 4 bases, with 9 bases of the junction left unmatched. The CDR3 DNA is TGCGCCAGCAGCCAACCCCCGGGCAGCGGGGGGGCAGATACGCAGTATTTT. As protein: CASSQPPGSGGADTQYF.

The chain couples TRBV6-5 to TRBJ1-2, with 7 bases aligning to TRBD1. The CDR3 is 13 amino acids. Germline V lookup: CDR1 MNHEY, CDR2 SVGAGI. With 6 bases clipped from V and 5 bases from J, the junction kept 6 bases outside the gene matches. The CDR3 coding sequence is TGTGCCAGCAGAAAGGACAGGTGGTATGGCTACACCTTC. Its protein product is CASRKDRWYGYTF.

This clone was counted only a few times. V is TRBV5-1 and J is TRBJ1-5; 10 nucleotides align to TRBD1. The ends lost 4 bases at V and 2 bases at J; junction bases unmatched: 3. The length of the CDR3 is 15 residues. Germline V gene lookup returns CDR1 SGHRS and CDR2 YFSETQ. The DNA for the CDR3 is TGCGCCAGCAGCCACGGGACAGGGGGCAATCAGCCCCAGCATTTT. The encoded protein is CASSHGTGGNQPQHF.

J is TRBJ2-1 and V is TRBV5-1, with 11 bases aligning to TRBD2. This CDR3 contains 15 residues. V lost 6 bases to trimming and J lost 6 bases; unmatched junction nucleotides: 8. CDR1 and CDR2 (germline): SGHRS, YFSETQ. CDR3 in amino acids: CASTPTSGTTNEQFF. CDR3 nucleotide sequence: TGCGCCAGCACCCCGACTAGCGGGACAACCAATGAGCAGTTCTTC.

The gene calls are TRBV10-1 and TRBJ2-1, with TRBD2 matching over 7 bases. CDR1 is WNHNN and CDR2 is SYGVQD in the germline V gene (reference sequence). Losses at the gene ends were 6 bases for V and 4 bases for J; bases not matched to a gene: 9. The length of the CDR3 is 15 residues. The CDR3 sequence: CASSARGVGYNEQFF. CDR3 DNA: TGCGCCAGCAGCGCACGGGGGGTCGGGTACAATGAGCAGTTCTTC.

This rearrangement joins TRBV4-3 to TRBJ2-1; no firm D call. The CDR3 extends over 14 amino acids. V lost 1 base to trimming and J lost 4 bases, with 8 bases between them. Per germline, CDR1 LGHNA and CDR2 YSLEER. In DNA form, the CDR3 reads TGCGCCAGCAGCCAAGTACGAGGTTACAATGAGCAGTTCTTC. It encodes CASSQVRGYNEQFF.

Here the CDR3 DNA reads TGTGCCAGCAGCCCTGGGGAGGGCTGGAGAGAGACCCAGTACTTC. The encoded protein is CASSPGEGWRETQYF. The J gene is TRBJ2-5, the V gene TRBV11-3; 7 bases match TRBD2. V gave up 5 bases and J gave up 4 bases; unmatched junction bases: 10. The CDR3 runs 15 residues. CDR1 is SGHNT and CDR2 is YENEEA in the germline V gene.

V usage is TRBV3-1 (or the pseudogene TRBV3-2) and J usage is TRBJ1-2; D gene unclear. CDR1 and CDR2 from the germline V gene are LGHDT and YNNKEL (reference sequence). V was clipped by 4 bases and J by 5 bases, with 11 bases between them. The CDR3 sequence is 13 residues long. As DNA, the CDR3 is TGTGCCAGCAGCCGCGAGCACCAGTATGGCTACACCTTC. Translated: CASSREHQYGYTF.

This clone was detected once. This chain links TRBV2 with TRBJ2-1, with D tentatively TRBD1 or TRBD2 (6 bases each). Between the trimmed V and J ends, which lost 7 bases and 8 bases, there was a span of 21 bases. The CDR3 is 15 residues long. The germline CDR1 and CDR2 sequences are SNHLY and FYNNEI. CDR3 nucleotides: TGTGCCAGCACCGTGAGGGGGGCCTTCGGAGATGAGCAGTTCTTC. Translation: CASTVRGAFGDEQFF.

V usage is TRBV9 and J usage is TRBJ1-6, with D possibly being TRBD1 (5 bases). Germline CDR1 is SGDLS and CDR2 is YYNGEE. This CDR3 is built from 14 residues. The V and J ends lost 4 bases and 12 bases respectively, with 17 bases between them. The DNA of the CDR3 is TGTGCCAGCAGCCTCGACGGGGCTTATGAACCCCTCCACTTT. This encodes CASSLDGAYEPLHF. Variable domain in full (rest from reference TRBV9 and TRBJ1-6): DSGVTQTPKHLITATGQRVTLRCSPRSGDLSVYWYQQSLDQGLQFLIQYYNGEERAKGNILERFSAQQFPDLHSELNLSSLELGDSALYFCASSLDGAYEPLHFGNGTRLTVT.

This clone has just a few counts. J is TRBJ2-2 and V is TRBV9; 11 bases are shared with TRBD1. There are 17 residues in the CDR3. The germline CDR1 and CDR2 sequences are SGDLS and YYNGEE. V lost 2 bases and J lost 5; bases outside the gene matches: 8. For the CDR3, the DNA is TGTGCCAGCAGCGTCACCCTGGGACAGGGGGAAACCGGGGAGCTGTTTTTT. This sequence encodes CASSVTLGQGETGELFF.

V is TRBV19 and J is TRBJ2-5, with 7 nucleotides matching TRBD1. Germline V CDR1 and CDR2: LNHDA, SQIVND (reference sequence). The CDR3 spans 14 residues. Trimming took 4 bases from V and 1 from J; bases not matched to a gene: 3. The CDR3 sequence: CASSTGTAQETQYF. The DNA of the CDR3 is TGTGCCAGTAGTACCGGGACAGCCCAAGAGACCCAGTACTTC.

The chain combines TRBV5-6 with TRBJ1-6; D is ambiguous. The CDR3 sequence is 15 residues long. V was shortened by 0 bases and J by 7 bases, with 11 bases between the two germline ends. Germline V gene lookup returns CDR1 SGHDT and CDR2 YYEEEE. In nucleotides, the CDR3 is TGTGCCAGCAGCTTGGTCGCGGTGGGGAATTCACCCCTCCACTTT. Protein: CASSLVAVGNSPLHF.

The chain combines TRBV3-1 (or the pseudogene TRBV3-2) with TRBJ2-2; D not certain. This CDR3 is 14 amino acids long. Germline loops: CDR1 LGHDT, CDR2 YNNKEL (reference sequence). V gave up 4 bases and J gave up 4 bases, with 10 bases separating them. CDR3: CASSRSISTGELFF. For the CDR3, the DNA is TGTGCCAGCAGCCGATCCATTAGCACCGGGGAGCTGTTTTTT.

The chain uses TRBV5-5 and TRBJ2-5, with TRBD2 matching over 12 bases. The trim removed 2 bases at V and 4 bases at J, leaving 6 bases unmatched. Per the germline V gene, CDR1 is SGHKS and CDR2 is YYEKEE (reference sequence). The CDR3 has 16 residues. CDR3 DNA: TGTGCCAGCAGCTTCGCTAGCGGGGGGGCCGCAGAGACCCAGTACTTC. Translation: CASSFASGGAAETQYF.

This sequence joins TRBV5-1 and TRBJ2-7; D is ambiguous. Germline values: CDR1 SGHRS, CDR2 YFSETQ. V lost 0 bases and J lost 6, with 13 bases in between. The CDR3 is 14 amino acids. CDR3 DNA sequence: TGCGCCAGCAGCTTGGGCCCATCGGGCTCCGAGCAGTACGTC. It codes for CASSLGPSGSEQYV.

The CDR3, as DNA: TGTGCCAGCAGCTTGGGACCGTCGACAGTATACGAGCAGTACGTC. It encodes CASSLGPSTVYEQYV. The chain joins TRBV5-5 to TRBJ2-7, with a weak D call TRBD1 (5 bases). Trimming stripped 0 bases from V and 4 bases from J, with 14 bases between. The germline V gene has CDR1 SGHKS and CDR2 YYEKEE (reference sequence). The CDR3 consists of 15 residues.